The rows below give T cell receptor beta chains drawn from one sample of a study of cytomegalovirus exposure and HLA in healthy donors. The method was immunoSEQ multiplex PCR; TCRdb's version includes in-frame clones alone and lacks a portion of them. The sample contains approximately 200,000 clones, approximately 81% of which appear only once. Specimen: PBMCs. The receptors were sampled from a human donor in good health. CDR3s include the opening cysteine and the closing phenylalanine or tryptophan. D genes are given only for firm matches. A row's size may be missing; if present it is once, few, many or a size class.

>TRBJ2-7|.|.|TRBV29-1
CSVERTDGEQYF
TGCAGCGTTGAACGGACAGATGGGGAGCAGTACTTC
>TRBJ1-1|.|.|TRBV6-6
CASSFGGLDQEAFF
TGTGCCAGCAGTTTCGGGGGGTTAGACCAAGAAGCTTTCTTT
>TRBJ2-7|.|TRBD2|TRBV4-1
CASSQVPSGRSEQYF
TGCGCCAGCAGCCAAGTCCCTAGCGGGAGATCCGAGCAGTACTTC
>TRBJ2-1|.|TRBD2|TRBV7-6
CASSPYPGLAGGLHNEQFF
TGTGCCAGCAGCCCATACCCGGGACTAGCGGGAGGGTTACACAATGAGCAGTTCTTC
>TRBJ2-3|.|TRBD2|TRBV6-4
CASSDGASGSTDTQYF
TGTGCCAGCAGTGACGGTGCTAGCGGGAGCACAGATACGCAGTATTTT
>TRBJ2-2|.|TRBD2|TRBV4-2
CASSQAPGLGTTGELFF
TGTGCCAGCAGCCAGGCTCCGGGACTAGGCACAACCGGGGAGCTGTTTTTT
>TRBJ1-2|.|.|TRBV2
CASSRSTPNYGYTF
TGTGCCAGCAGCCGAAGTACTCCTAACTATGGCTACACCTTC
>TRBJ2-3|.|TRBD2|TRBV28
CASSLSGASTDTQYF
TGTGCCAGCAGCCTTAGCGGGGCCAGCACAGATACGCAGTATTTT
>TRBJ1-3|.|.|TRBV18
CASSDGTNSGNTIYF
TGTGCCAGCTCAGACGGGACAAACTCTGGAAACACCATATATTTT
>TRBJ1-3|.|.|TRBV4-1
CASSQGGQLGNTIYF
TGCGCCAGCAGCCAAGGAGGCCAGCTGGGAAACACCATATATTTT
>TRBJ2-5|.|TRBD1|TRBV5-1
CASSLGGQGGETQYF
TGCGCCAGCAGCTTGGGAGGACAGGGGGGAGAGACCCAGTACTTC
>TRBJ1-2|.|.|TRBV28
CASTPLERYGYTF
TGTGCCAGCACCCCCCTCGAACGGTATGGCTACACCTTC
>TRBJ2-5|.|TRBD2|TRBV7-9
CASSLRKREQYF
TGTGCCAGCAGCCTTCGTAAGCGGGAGCAGTACTTC
>TRBJ1-4|.|.|TRBV7-2
CASSLDRVSEKLFF
TGTGCCAGCAGCTTAGACAGGGTATCGGAAAAACTGTTTTTT
>TRBJ2-4|.|TRBD1|TRBV7-9
CASSLERGQGMDIQYF
TGTGCCAGCAGCTTAGAGCGCGGACAGGGGATGGACATTCAGTACTTC
>TRBJ2-1|.|.|TRBV27
CASSWGTYSYNEQFF
TGTGCCAGCAGTTGGGGCACCTACTCCTACAATGAGCAGTTCTTC
>TRBJ2-5|.|.|TRBV6-1
CASSSRDSPWETQYF
TGTGCCAGCAGTTCCCGGGACTCCCCCTGGGAGACCCAGTACTTC
>TRBJ2-7|.|TRBD1|TRBV27
CASSRGTGDFYEQYF
TGTGCCAGCAGCCGAGGGACAGGGGATTTCTACGAGCAGTACTTC
>TRBJ2-7|.|TRBD2|TRBV2
CASSEVAGGGLGEQYF
TGTGCCAGCAGTGAGGTAGCGGGAGGTGGGTTGGGGGAGCAGTACTTC
>TRBJ2-3|.|TRBD2|TRBV6-4
CASSEASGSTDTQYF
TGTGCCAGCAGTGAAGCTAGCGGCAGCACAGATACGCAGTATTTT
>TRBJ2-6|few|.|TRBV27
CASSFRGTSGANVLTF
TGTGCCAGCAGTTTCAGGGGAACTAGTGGGGCCAACGTCCTGACTTTC
>TRBJ2-3|.|TRBD2|TRBV28
CASSSPGLGSDTQYF
TGTGCCAGCAGTTCACCGGGACTAGGGTCTGATACGCAGTATTTT
>TRBJ2-3|.|TRBD2|TRBV7-3
CASSPGLAGVGDTQYF
TGTGCCAGCAGCCCAGGACTAGCGGGAGTTGGAGATACGCAGTATTTT
>TRBJ2-3|.|TRBD2|TRBV29-1
CSVPGLPSSTDTQYF
TGCAGTGTCCCGGGACTACCCTCTAGCACAGATACGCAGTATTTT
>TRBJ1-1|.|.|TRBV5-1
CASSFSSKNEAFF
TGCGCCAGCAGCTTTAGCTCTAAGAACGAAGCTTTCTTT
>TRBJ2-7|.|TRBD2|TRBV6-5
CASSYSGLAGIKQYF
TGTGCCAGCAGTTACTCTGGACTAGCGGGAATCAAGCAGTACTTC
>TRBJ1-5|.|.|TRBV18
CASSPVRGADQPQHF
TGTGCCAGCTCACCAGTCCGGGGGGCAGATCAGCCCCAGCATTTT